The following is a T cell receptor beta chain sequence with its context. Its matching antigen is unknown. At the time of sampling, donors were nominally healthy, though unrecorded immune exposures were likely. These data come from a study of cytomegalovirus exposure and HLA in healthy donors. Findings and limits, study-wide: The analysis excluded some indistinguishable V segments, including TRBV6-2 and TRBV6-3.

With 60 Vbeta and 13 Jbeta primers, the PCR was carried out. In the original analysis: Later, an analysis found tens of millions of unique TCR beta chains, and some 10 million of these were shared. Produced via immunoSEQ multiplex PCR; TCRdb's table is partial and in-frame only. The V and J calls and the clone size are those of that table, but D and trimming were determined from the DNA. The top ten hold about 5.7% of the sample, which has around 37,000 clones, 74% seen once. Trimming took off 7 bases at V and 7 bases at J, with 18 bases between the two ends. CDR1 is SGDLS, CDR2 YYNGEE, per germline. The CDR3 extends over 14 amino acids.

V and J are TRBV9 and TRBJ2-1, with D perhaps TRBD1 (6 bases). Material: PBMCs. This sequence originates from a man aged 30 to 45 in good health and CMV-seronegative. The CDR3 loop reads CASAIQGDVNEQFF. CDR3 bases: TGTGCCAGCGCAATACAGGGCGATGTAAATGAGCAGTTCTTC.